This T cell receptor (beta chain) appears in the sequencing data of a study of T cells in Graves' hyperthyroidism and ophthalmopathy. Study-wide findings and caveats: Model-based prediction identified ophthalmopathy a median roughly six months prior to its onset. Researchers found most expanded thyroid clonotypes above 0.001 in blood as well.

There were TCR beta CDR3 regions amplified from RNA transcripts. A first-round RT-PCR of the TCR CDR3 used the HTBI primer set. A single record per CDR3 protein comes from TCRdb applying MiXCR to the multiplex PCR reads. The table shows a few hundred thousand distinct CDR3 sequences, with around 20% occurring only once. Hyperthyroidism in the patients, aged 18 to 65, was newly diagnosed and under 2 months in duration. It was around 10 ml of fresh peripheral blood that supplied the PBMCs. This clonotype was detected ten times or more. Its antigen is not known. The length of the CDR3 is 13 residues. V gave up 6 bases and J gave up 7 bases, with 15 bases separating them.

This rearrangement joins TRBV12-3 or TRBV12-4 to TRBJ1-1, with a weak D call TRBD1 (5 bases). This receptor was taken from a man aged 18 to 30 with Graves' hyperthyroidism. What was sequenced was blood. CDR3 sequence reads: CASSPGDGGEAFF. The CDR3 coding sequence is TGTGCCAGCAGCCCGGGGGACGGGGGTGAAGCTTTCTTT.